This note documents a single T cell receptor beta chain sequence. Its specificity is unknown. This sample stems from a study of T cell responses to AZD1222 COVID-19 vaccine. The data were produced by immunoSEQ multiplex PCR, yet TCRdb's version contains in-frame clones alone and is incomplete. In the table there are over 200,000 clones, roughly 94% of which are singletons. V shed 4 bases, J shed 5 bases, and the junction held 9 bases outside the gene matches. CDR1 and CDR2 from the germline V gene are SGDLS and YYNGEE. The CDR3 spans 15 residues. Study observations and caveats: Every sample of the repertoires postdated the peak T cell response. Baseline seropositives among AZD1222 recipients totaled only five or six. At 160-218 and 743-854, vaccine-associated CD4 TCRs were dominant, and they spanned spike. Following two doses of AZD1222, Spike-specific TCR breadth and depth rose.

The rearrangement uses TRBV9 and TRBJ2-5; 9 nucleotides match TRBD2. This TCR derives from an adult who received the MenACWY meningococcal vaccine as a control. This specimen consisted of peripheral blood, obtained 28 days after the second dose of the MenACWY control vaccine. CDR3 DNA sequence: TGTGCCAGCAGCCCCACTTCAACTAGCGGGGAGACCCAGTACTTC. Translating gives CASSPTSTSGETQYF.